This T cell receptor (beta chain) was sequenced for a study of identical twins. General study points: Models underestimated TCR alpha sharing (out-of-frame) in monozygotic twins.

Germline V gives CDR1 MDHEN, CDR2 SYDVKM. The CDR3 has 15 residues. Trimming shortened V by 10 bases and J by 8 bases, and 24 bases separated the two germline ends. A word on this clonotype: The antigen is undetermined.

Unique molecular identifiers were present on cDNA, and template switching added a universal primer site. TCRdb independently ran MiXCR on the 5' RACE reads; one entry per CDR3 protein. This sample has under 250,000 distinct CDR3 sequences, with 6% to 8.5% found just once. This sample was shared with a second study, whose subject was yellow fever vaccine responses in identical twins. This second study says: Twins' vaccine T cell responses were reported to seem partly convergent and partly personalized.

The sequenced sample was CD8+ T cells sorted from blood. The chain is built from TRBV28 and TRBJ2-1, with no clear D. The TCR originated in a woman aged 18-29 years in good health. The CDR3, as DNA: TGTGCCACCTCAGACCAAACCAATGGGTTCTATGAGCAGTTCTTC. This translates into CATSDQTNGFYEQFF. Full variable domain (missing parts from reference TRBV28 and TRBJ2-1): DVKVTQSSRYLVKRTGEKVFLECVQDMDHENMFWYRQDPGLGLRLIYFSYDVKMKEKGDIPEGYSVSREKKERFSLILESASTNQTSMYLCATSDQTNGFYEQFFGPGTRLTVL.